The T cell receptor (beta chain) described here comes from a study of T cells in localized non-small cell lung cancer. Study results and caveats: Across samples, adjacent lung featured a median roughly 50 of the top 100 tumor clones. Investigators sequenced only a single tumor region, leaving heterogeneity possible. Longer overall survival was associated with a higher density of T cells in the blood. Highest T cell clonality was seen in uninvolved adjacent lung, surpassing that measured in tumor.

The germline CDR1 and CDR2 sequences are SGHKS and YYEKEE (reference sequence). Unmatched junction bases numbered 10, after V lost 4 bases and J lost 5 bases. The CDR3 loop spans 15 amino acids. Assay used: immunoSEQ multiplex PCR; TCRdb lists only in-frame clones, some missing. Here the sample spans around 53,000 clones, about 78% being singletons. In the case of this clone: What it binds is unknown.

Sequenced here: PBMCs, sampled before any cancer treatment. The source of this sequence is a woman aged 35-75 years with stage II lung adenocarcinoma. The chain uses TRBV5-5 and TRBJ2-5; 8 bases align to TRBD1. This chain's CDR3 is CASSPPPRGPETQYF. The CDR3 DNA reads TGTGCCAGCAGCCCTCCCCCCAGGGGGCCGGAGACCCAGTACTTC.